This T cell receptor beta chain comes out of a study of cytomegalovirus exposure and HLA in healthy donors. Study-level background: Earlier, 95 million to 120 million unique TCR beta sequences were recovered from around 200 million T cells by an analysis.

PCR used 60 Vbeta primers and 13 Jbeta primers. The protocol was immunoSEQ multiplex PCR, while the TCRdb copy is restricted to in-frame clones and leaves out a portion. Here the sample spans roughly 200,000 clones, about four fifths being singletons. Note on this clone: Its antigen is currently unknown.

Study outcomes and limitations: Later analysis reportedly placed an Asian-associated ancestry cluster below the roughly 700-donor mean in N-insertions.

CDR1 and CDR2 (germline): SGDLS, YYNGEE. Unmatched junction bases numbered 15, after V lost 4 bases and J lost 4 bases. The CDR3 is 18 residues long. The chain carries TRBV9 and TRBJ1-3; 9 nucleotides agree with TRBD1. Sequenced input: PBMCs. The source of this sequence is a male donor in good health and CMV-seronegative. CDR3 bases: TGTGCCAGCAGCCCCGGGACAGGGACTAGTCGGGGAGGAAACACCATATATTTT. Encoded protein: CASSPGTGTSRGGNTIYF.